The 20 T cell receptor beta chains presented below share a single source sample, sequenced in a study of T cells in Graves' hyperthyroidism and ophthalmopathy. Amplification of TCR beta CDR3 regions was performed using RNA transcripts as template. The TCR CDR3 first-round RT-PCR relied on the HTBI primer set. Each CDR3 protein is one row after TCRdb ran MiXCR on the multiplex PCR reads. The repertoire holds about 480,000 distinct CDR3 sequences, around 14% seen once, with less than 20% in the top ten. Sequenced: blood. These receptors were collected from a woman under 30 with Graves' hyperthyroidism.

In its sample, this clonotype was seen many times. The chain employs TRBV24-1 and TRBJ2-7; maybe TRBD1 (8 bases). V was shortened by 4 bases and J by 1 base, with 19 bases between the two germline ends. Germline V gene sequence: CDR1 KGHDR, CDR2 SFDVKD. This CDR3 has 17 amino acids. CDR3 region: CATSDMGTGAGSYEQYV. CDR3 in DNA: TGTGCCACCAGTGACATGGGGACAGGAGCGGGATCCTACGAGCAGTACGTC.

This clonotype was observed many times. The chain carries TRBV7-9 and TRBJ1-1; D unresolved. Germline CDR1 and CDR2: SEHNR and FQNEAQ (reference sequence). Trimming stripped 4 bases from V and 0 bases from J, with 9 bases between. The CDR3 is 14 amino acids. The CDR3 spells CASSSPALNTEAFF. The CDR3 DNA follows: TGTGCCAGCAGCTCCCCGGCACTGAACACTGAAGCTTTCTTT.

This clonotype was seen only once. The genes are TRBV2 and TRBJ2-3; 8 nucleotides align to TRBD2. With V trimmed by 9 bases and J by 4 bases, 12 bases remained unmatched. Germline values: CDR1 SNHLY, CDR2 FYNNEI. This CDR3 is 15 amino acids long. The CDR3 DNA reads TGTGCCAGGGTCTCCGGGACTAGTGCTTCAGATACGCAGTATTTT. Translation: CARVSGTSASDTQYF.

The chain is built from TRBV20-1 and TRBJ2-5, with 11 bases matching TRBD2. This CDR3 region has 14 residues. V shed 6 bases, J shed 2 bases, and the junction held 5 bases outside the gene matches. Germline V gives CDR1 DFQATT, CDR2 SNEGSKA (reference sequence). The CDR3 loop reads CSASRLAGQETQYF. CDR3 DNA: TGCAGTGCCTCACGACTAGCGGGACAAGAGACCCAGTACTTC.

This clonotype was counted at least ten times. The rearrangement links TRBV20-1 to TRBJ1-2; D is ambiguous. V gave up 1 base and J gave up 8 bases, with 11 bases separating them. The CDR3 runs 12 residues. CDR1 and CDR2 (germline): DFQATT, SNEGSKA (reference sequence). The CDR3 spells CSARGTLLGYTF. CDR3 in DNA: TGCAGTGCTAGAGGAACACTACTCGGCTACACCTTC.

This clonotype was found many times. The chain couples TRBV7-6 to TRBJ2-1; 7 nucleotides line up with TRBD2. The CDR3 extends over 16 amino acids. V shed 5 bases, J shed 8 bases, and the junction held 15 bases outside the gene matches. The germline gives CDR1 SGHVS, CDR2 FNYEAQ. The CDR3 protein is CASSPSPFLAVDEQFF. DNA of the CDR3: TGTGCCAGCAGCCCTAGCCCATTTCTAGCGGTGGATGAGCAGTTCTTC.

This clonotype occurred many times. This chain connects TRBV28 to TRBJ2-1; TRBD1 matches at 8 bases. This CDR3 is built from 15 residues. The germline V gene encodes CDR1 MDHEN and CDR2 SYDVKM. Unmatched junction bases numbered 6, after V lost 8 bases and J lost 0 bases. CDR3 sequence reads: CASSPGQDSYNEQFF. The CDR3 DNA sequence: TGTGCCAGCTCACCGGGACAGGACTCCTACAATGAGCAGTTCTTC.

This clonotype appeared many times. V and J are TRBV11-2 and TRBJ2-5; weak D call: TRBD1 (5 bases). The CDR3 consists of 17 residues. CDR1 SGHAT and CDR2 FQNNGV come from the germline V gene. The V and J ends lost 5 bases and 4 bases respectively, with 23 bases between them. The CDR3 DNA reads TGTGCCAGCAGCCCTGGCGACGGATGGGGCCGTGGAGAGACCCAGTACTTC. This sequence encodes CASSPGDGWGRGETQYF.

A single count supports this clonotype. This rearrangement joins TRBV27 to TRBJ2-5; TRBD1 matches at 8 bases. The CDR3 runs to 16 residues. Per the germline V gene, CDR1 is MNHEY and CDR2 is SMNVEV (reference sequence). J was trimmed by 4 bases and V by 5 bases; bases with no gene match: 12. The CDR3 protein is CASSTYQGAKRETQYF. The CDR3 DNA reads TGTGCCAGCAGTACATATCAGGGGGCGAAACGAGAGACCCAGTACTTC.

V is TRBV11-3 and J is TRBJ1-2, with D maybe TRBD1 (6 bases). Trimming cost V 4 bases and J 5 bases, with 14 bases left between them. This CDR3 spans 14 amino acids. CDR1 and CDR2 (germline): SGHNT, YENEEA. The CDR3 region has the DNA TGTGCCAGCAGCTCTCAAAGGGACACATATGGCTACACCTTC. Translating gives CASSSQRDTYGYTF.

CDR3 in DNA: TGTGCCAGCAGCATGGCGGGAGGGCCGGGGGAGCAGTACTTC. Its translation: CASSMAGGPGEQYF. V is TRBV12-3 or TRBV12-4 and J is TRBJ2-7; 9 bases line up with TRBD2. This CDR3 contains 14 residues. After removal of 6 bases from V and 7 bases from J, the junction contained 10 bases not matched to a gene.

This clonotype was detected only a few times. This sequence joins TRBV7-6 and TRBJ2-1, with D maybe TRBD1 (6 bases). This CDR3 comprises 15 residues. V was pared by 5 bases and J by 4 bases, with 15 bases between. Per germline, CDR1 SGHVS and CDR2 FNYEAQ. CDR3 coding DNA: TGTGCCAGCAGCAACCGGGACACGAAATACAATGAGCAGTTCTTC. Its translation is CASSNRDTKYNEQFF.

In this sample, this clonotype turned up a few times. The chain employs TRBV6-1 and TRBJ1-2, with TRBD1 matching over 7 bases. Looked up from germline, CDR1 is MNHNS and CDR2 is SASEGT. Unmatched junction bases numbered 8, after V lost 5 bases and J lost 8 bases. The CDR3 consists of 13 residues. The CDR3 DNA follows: TGTGCCAGCAGTAAACAGGGGAAGAGAGGCTACACCTTC. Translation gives CASSKQGKRGYTF.

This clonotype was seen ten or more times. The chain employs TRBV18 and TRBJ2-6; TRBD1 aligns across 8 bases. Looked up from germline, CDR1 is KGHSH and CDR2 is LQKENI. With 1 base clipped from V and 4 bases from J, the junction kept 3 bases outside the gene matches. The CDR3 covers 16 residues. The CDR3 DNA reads TGTGCCAGCTCACCACTCAGGGGGCTCGGGGCCAACGTCCTGACTTTC. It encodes CASSPLRGLGANVLTF.

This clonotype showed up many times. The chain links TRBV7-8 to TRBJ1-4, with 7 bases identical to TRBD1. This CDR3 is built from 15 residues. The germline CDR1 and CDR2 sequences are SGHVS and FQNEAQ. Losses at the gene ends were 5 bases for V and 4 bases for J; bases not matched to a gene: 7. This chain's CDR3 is CASSARDRDNEKLFF. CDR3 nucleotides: TGTGCCAGCAGCGCCCGGGACAGAGATAATGAAAAACTGTTTTTT. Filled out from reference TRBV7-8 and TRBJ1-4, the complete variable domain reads GAGVSQSPRYKVAKRGQDVALRCDPISGHVSLFWYQQALGQGPEFLTYFQNEAQLDKSGLPSDRFFAERPEGSVSTLKIQRTQQEDSAVYLCASSARDRDNEKLFFGSGTQLSVL.

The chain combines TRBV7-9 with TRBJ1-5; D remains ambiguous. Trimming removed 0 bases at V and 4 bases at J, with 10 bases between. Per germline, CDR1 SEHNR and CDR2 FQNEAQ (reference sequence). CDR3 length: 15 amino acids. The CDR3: CASSLAGSGNQPQHF. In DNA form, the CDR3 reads TGTGCCAGCAGCTTAGCGGGGTCCGGAAATCAGCCCCAGCATTTT.

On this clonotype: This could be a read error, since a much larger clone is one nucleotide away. The CDR3 DNA reads as TGCAGCGTTGAAGGTCAGGGTAGATACGAGCAGTACGTC. Protein: CSVEGQGRYEQYV. The chain carries TRBV29-1 and TRBJ2-7; D is possibly TRBD1 (5 bases). The length of the CDR3 is 13 residues. Germline values: CDR1 SQVTM, CDR2 ANQGSEA. V lost 1 base and J lost 4, with 11 bases in between.

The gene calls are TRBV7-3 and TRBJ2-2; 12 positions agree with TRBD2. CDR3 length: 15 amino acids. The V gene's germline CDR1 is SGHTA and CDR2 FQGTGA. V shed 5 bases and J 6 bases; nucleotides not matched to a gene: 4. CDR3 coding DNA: TGTGCCAGCAGCGCCGGGACTAGCGGGTCCGGGGAGCTGTTTTTT. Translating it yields CASSAGTSGSGELFF.

CDR3 nucleotide sequence: TGTGCCAGTAGGATCCTTCTGGGGCACGAAAAACTGTTTTTT. This codes for CASRILLGHEKLFF. The chain couples TRBV19 to TRBJ1-4; tentative D call: TRBD1 (5 bases). CDR1 is LNHDA and CDR2 is SQIVND in the germline V gene (reference sequence). This CDR3 spans 14 amino acids. Deletions cut 6 bases from V and 8 bases from J, with 16 bases between.

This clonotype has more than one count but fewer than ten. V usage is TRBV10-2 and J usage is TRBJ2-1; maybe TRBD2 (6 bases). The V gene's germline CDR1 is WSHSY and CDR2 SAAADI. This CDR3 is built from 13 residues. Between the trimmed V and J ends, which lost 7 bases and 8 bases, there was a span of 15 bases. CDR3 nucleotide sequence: TGCGCCAGCACAGCGGGTCGGTTTCATGAGCAGTTCTTC. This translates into CASTAGRFHEQFF.